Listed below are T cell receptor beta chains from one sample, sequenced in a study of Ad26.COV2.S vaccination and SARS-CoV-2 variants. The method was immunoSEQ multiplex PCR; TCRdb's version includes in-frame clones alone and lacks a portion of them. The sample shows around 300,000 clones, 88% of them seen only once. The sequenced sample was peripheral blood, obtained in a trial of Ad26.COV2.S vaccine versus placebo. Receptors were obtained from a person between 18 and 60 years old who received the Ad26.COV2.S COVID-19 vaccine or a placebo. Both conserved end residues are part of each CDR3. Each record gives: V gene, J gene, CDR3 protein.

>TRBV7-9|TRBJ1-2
CASSYMSDYGYTF
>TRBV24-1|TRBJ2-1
CATSDLLLNEQFF
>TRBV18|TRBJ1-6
CASSQQGAESPLHF
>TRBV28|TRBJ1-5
CASSPLIFGRTYQPQHF
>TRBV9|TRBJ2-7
CASSAGTAGYEQYF
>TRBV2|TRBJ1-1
CASSPDQGAFF
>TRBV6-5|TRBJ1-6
CASSYTRGGDNSPLHF
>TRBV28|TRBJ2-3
CASSPPFRGSTDTQYF
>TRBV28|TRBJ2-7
CASSQGYSYEQYF
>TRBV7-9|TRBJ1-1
CASSLATGRRSEAFF
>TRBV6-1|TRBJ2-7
CASSEYGYEQYF
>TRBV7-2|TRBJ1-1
CASSLGTHTEAFF
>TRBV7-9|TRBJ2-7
CASSHRDYPYEQYF
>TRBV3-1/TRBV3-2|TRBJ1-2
CASSQVDLYGYTF
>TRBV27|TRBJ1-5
CASSLGGGGNQPQHF
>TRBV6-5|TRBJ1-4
CASSSYGEKLFF
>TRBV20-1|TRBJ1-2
CSANDGEGYTF
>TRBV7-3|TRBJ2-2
CASSFLAGSLYTGELFF
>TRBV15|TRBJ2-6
CATSRVFPSGANVLTF
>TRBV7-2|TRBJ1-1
CASSPRTGADTEAFF
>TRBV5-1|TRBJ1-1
CASSLDKVNTEAFF
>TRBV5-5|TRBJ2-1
CASSPLYGMNEQFF
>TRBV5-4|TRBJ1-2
CASSLVGESYGYTF
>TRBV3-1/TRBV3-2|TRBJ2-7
CASSPGTSGRRPTYEQYF
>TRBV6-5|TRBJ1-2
CASSYFLGNNYGYTF
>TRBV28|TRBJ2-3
CASSLPLAGTDTQYF
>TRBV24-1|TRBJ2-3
CATQGQLSTDTQYF
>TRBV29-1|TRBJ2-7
CSVGDLGTLNYEQYF
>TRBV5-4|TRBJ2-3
CASTQLTGVPDTQYF
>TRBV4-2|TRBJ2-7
CASSQGQRRESEQYF
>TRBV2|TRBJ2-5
CASSARFVAAGQETQYF
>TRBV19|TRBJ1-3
CASSTLSGNTIYF
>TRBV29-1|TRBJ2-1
CSVAGLAEIEQFF
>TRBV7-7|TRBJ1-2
CASSLAGTTNYGYTF
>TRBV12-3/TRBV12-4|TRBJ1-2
CASSPQGYGYTF
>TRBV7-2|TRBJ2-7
CASSLAQSGEQYF
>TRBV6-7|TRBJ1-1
CASSYPKMNTEAFF
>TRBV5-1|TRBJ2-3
CASSFGASTDTQYF
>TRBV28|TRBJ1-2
CASRRQGAFNYGYTF
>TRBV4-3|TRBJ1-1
CASSQEFGRGTEAFF
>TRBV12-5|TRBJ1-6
CASGLETGTGSSPLHF
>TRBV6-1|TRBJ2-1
CASSEGLGVNEQFF
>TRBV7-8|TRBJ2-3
CASSLGASGRNTDTQYF
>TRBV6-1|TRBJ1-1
CASSEDRVGSTEAFF
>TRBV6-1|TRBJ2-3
CASSERTSGVTDTQYF
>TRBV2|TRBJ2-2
CASRPDRVRTGELFF
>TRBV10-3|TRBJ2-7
CAISTGTSGMRQYF
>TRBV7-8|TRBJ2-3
CASSGLGGSHSTDTQYF
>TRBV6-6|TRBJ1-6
CASSRGTGSELSNSPLHF
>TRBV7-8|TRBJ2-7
CASSRPTGTGVNEQYF
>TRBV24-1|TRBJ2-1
CATSDSPGLGRSSYNEQFF
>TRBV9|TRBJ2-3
CASSAGGSTDTQYF
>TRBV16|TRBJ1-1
CASSPQGYTEAFF
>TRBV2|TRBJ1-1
CASREQGAGTEAFF
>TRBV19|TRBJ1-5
CASSESGGARQPQHF
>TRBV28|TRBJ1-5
CASSYQGAGQPQHF
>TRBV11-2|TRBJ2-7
CASSSRDRGSSYEQYF
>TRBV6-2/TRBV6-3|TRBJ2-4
CASSYAGKNIQYF